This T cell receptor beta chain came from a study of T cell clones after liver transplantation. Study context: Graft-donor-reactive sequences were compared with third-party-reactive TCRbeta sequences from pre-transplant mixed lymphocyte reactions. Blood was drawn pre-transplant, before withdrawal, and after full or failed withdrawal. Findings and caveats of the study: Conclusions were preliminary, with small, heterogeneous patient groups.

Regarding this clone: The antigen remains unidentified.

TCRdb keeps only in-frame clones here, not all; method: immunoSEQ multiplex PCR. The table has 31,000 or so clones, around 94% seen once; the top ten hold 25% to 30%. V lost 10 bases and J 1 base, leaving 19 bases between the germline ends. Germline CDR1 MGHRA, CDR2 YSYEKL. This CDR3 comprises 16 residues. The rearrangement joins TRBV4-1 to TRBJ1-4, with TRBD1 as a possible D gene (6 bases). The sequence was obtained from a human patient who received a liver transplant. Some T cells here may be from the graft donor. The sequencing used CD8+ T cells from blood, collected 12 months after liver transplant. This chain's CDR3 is CATSAGGVGTNEKLFF. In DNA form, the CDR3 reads TGCGCCACTTCAGCGGGGGGCGTCGGAACTAATGAAAAACTGTTTTTT.